These 26 T cell receptor beta chains were sequenced from one sample in a study of T cells in women clearing cervical HPV infection. Libraries were prepared by immunoSEQ multiplex PCR; TCRdb keeps only in-frame clonotypes and omits some of them. The repertoire table contains more than 20,000 clones. Source material: blood buffy coat. These receptors were taken from a woman between 18 and 70 years old with a cervical HPV16 infection that either progressed to CIN3+ or cleared (not recorded which).

Details on this clone: Read data end 3 residues before the CDR3 end; the end is taken from the germline J gene. This chain uses TRBV2 with TRBJ2-7, with TRBD1 as a possible D gene (6 bases). CDR3 size: 13 residues. V was pared by 3 bases and J by 6 bases, with 12 bases between. Germline loops: CDR1 SNHLY, CDR2 FYNNEI. The CDR3 bases that were read are TGTGCCAGCAGTGACCGGACAGCTTCCGAG. Translation: CASSDRTASE. The complete CDR3 protein is CASSDRTASEQYF.

In the case of this clone: From the germline J gene comes the end of the CDR3, since the read stops 3 residues before it. This rearrangement joins TRBV12-5 to TRBJ1-5; D not certain. V gave up 3 bases and J gave up 0 bases, with 6 bases separating them. This CDR3 spans 14 amino acids. Per the germline V gene, CDR1 is LGHNT and CDR2 is FRNRAP. Incomplete CDR3 DNA: TGTGCTAGTGGTTTTCCAGGTAGCAATCAGCCC. Residues: CASGFPGSNQP. The whole CDR3 protein is CASGFPGSNQPQHF.

Comments on this clone: The CDR3 goes on 3 residues after the read ends, and that part is filled in from the germline J gene. This rearrangement joins TRBV5-1 to TRBJ2-2; 8 positions match TRBD1. Looked up from germline, CDR1 is SGHRS and CDR2 is YFSETQ. The CDR3 is 14 residues long. CDR3: CASSMGQDNSPLFF. Incomplete CDR3 DNA: TGCGCCAGCAGTATGGGACAGGATAATTCACCG.

Regarding this clone: The read comes to an end 3 residues before the CDR3 does, leaving the germline J gene to fill in the end. This chain joins TRBV10-3 and TRBJ2-7, with 7 positions matching TRBD2. V was clipped by 3 bases and J by 3 bases; unmatched bases: 17. The CDR3 contains 18 residues. Germline V CDR1 and CDR2: ENHRY, SYGVKD. The CDR3 sequence: CAISDQDTQQTSNYEQYF. The CDR3 bases that were read are TGTGCCATCAGTGATCAGGATACTCAACAGACTAGCAACTACGAG.

CDR3 amino acids: CSARDRGVDSPLHF. The CDR3 DNA, read in part, is TGCAGTGCTAGGGACAGGGGGGTGGATTCACCC. The chain joins TRBV20-1 to TRBJ1-6; 10 bases align to TRBD1. From the germline J gene comes the end of the CDR3, since the read stops 3 residues before it. Trimming took 3 bases from V and 8 from J; bases not matched to a gene: 4. Per the germline V gene, CDR1 is DFQATT and CDR2 is SNEGSKA (reference sequence). The CDR3 spans 14 residues.

Points on this clone: Read coverage stops 3 residues before the CDR3 terminus; the germline J gene supplies the remainder. This chain links TRBV29-1 with TRBJ2-3, with 8 nucleotides matching TRBD2. V lost 7 bases, J lost 6 bases, and 6 bases stayed unmatched. The CDR3 has 12 residues. Germline V CDR1 and CDR2: SQVTM, ANQGSEA. CDR3 protein: CSGRTSPDTQYF. The CDR3 bases that were read are TGCAGCGGGAGGACTAGCCCCGATACG.

As regards this clone: The read comes to an end 3 residues before the CDR3 does, leaving the germline J gene to fill in the end. The chain employs TRBV2 and TRBJ2-5; no clear D gene. CDR1 is SNHLY and CDR2 is FYNNEI in the germline V gene. Trimming pared 4 bases from V and 1 base from J, leaving 7 bases between. This CDR3 comprises 13 residues. CDR3 bases read: TGTGCCAGCAGTGTTCTCGGCCAAGAGACC. Translating gives CASSVLGQET. The full CDR3 sequence reads CASSVLGQETQYF.

In the case of this clone: The read finishes 3 residues shy of the CDR3 end, and the germline J gene is used to complete it. The chain couples TRBV28 to TRBJ2-4; the D is unclear. Between the trimmed V and J ends, which lost 5 bases and 7 bases, there was a span of 12 bases. Germline-derived CDR1 and CDR2 are MDHEN and SYDVKM. The CDR3 contains 13 residues. The CDR3 spells CASSPPVNNIQYF. The DNA read from the CDR3 is TGTGCCAGCAGTCCCCCCGTAAATAACATT.

For this clone: The CDR3 end lies 3 residues beyond the end of the read and is filled in from the germline J gene. The V call is TRBV30, the J call TRBJ2-2, with D possibly being TRBD1 or TRBD2 (5 bases each). The V gene's germline CDR1 is GTSNPN and CDR2 SVGIG (reference sequence). The CDR3 is 16 amino acids. The CDR3 loop is CAWTIGESLWNSPLFF. The covered CDR3 bases are TGTGCCTGGACTATAGGGGAGTCCCTATGGAATTCACCG.

The CDR3 reads CSAISPSGQGLFRSSYEQYF. The part of the CDR3 DNA that was read is TGCAGTGCTATTTCCCCTTCCGGACAGGGTCTTTTTCGGAGCTCCTACGAG. V gene TRBV20-1 combines with J gene TRBJ2-7, with TRBD1 matching 8 bases. The CDR3 is cut off 3 residues early in the read; its end comes from the germline J gene. V shed 4 bases, J shed 0 bases, and the junction held 23 bases outside the gene matches. CDR3 length equals 20 residues. CDR1 DFQATT and CDR2 SNEGSKA come from the germline V gene (reference sequence).

On this clone itself: The read stops 3 residues short of the end of the CDR3; the missing end is completed from the germline J gene. The chain links TRBV7-9 to TRBJ1-5, with D unresolved. The CDR3 is 15 residues long. Germline CDR1 and CDR2: SEHNR and FQNEAQ (reference sequence). Trimming stripped 1 base from V and 0 bases from J, with 7 bases between. The sequenced CDR3 bases are TGTGCCAGCAGCTTAGGAGGGCCTAGCAATCAGCCC. Amino acids: CASSLGGPSNQP. The entire CDR3 is CASSLGGPSNQPQHF.

Worth noting for this clone: The read finishes 3 residues shy of the CDR3 end, and the germline J gene is used to complete it. The chain is built from TRBV10-1 and TRBJ2-1; D is ambiguous. V was trimmed by 2 bases and J by 7 bases, leaving 12 bases between them. Germline CDR1 is WNHNN and CDR2 is SYGVQD (reference sequence). This CDR3 has 14 residues. The sequenced part of the CDR3 DNA is TGCGCCAGCAGTGAGGGCCATTACAGAAATGAG. Its translation: CASSEGHYRNE. The complete CDR3 protein is CASSEGHYRNEQFF.

By frequency, this clone is large (0.1 to 1%). The read ends 3 residues shy of where the CDR3 ends; the end is completed using the germline J gene. This chain connects TRBV7-3 to TRBJ2-3; TRBD2 aligns across 8 bases. The CDR3 contains 15 residues. Trimming cost V 2 bases and J 2 bases; bases outside gene matches: 3. Germline V CDR1 and CDR2: SGHTA, FQGTGA. CDR3 region: CASSLSGGATDTQYF. The sequenced part of the CDR3 DNA is TGTGCCAGCAGCTTATCCGGGGGGGCCACAGATACG. Together with reference TRBV7-3 and TRBJ2-3, the CDR3 gives the full variable domain: GAGVSQTPSNKVTEKGKYVELRCDPISGHTALYWYRQSLGQGPEFLIYFQGTGAADDSGLPNDRFFAVRPEGSVSTLKIQRTERGDSAVYLCASSLSGGATDTQYFGPGTRLTVL.

About this clone itself: Read sequence stops 3 residues before the CDR3 end, and the germline J gene provides the missing end. This chain links TRBV4-2 with TRBJ1-2, with 9 bases lining up with TRBD1. The CDR3 consists of 18 residues. The germline CDR1 and CDR2 sequences are LGHNA and YNFKEQ. J was trimmed by 5 bases and V by 0 bases; bases with no gene match: 13. Partial CDR3 DNA: TGTGCCAGCAGCCAAGATCCCACGGGACAGGGCTTAAGTTATGGC. Protein: CASSQDPTGQGLSYG. The entire CDR3 is CASSQDPTGQGLSYGYTF.

With respect to this clone: The CDR3 is cut off 3 residues early in the read; its end comes from the germline J gene. V is TRBV20-1 and J is TRBJ2-5; 7 nucleotides line up with TRBD2. The CDR3 sequence is 16 residues long. Germline loops: CDR1 DFQATT, CDR2 SNEGSKA (reference sequence). J lost 5 bases, V lost 1 base, and 13 bases had no gene match. The CDR3 region is CSARGILGGEMETQYF. The CDR3 bases that were read are TGCAGTGCTAGAGGGATTTTGGGGGGGGAGATGGAGACC.

In the case of this clone: Read data end 3 residues before the CDR3 end; the end is taken from the germline J gene. V and J are TRBV19 and TRBJ2-7, with D perhaps TRBD1 (6 bases). The ends were cut back, 8 bases at V and 5 bases at J, with 19 bases in the middle. This CDR3 has 14 residues. Germline CDR1 is LNHDA and CDR2 is SQIVND (reference sequence). The CDR3 DNA, read in part, is TGTGCCAGTTCTTACTCACAGGGAGCGGACGAG. It yields the protein CASSYSQGADE. The full CDR3 protein reads CASSYSQGADEQYF.

Points on this clone: The read halts 3 residues ahead of the CDR3 end, with the missing end drawn from the germline J gene. This chain joins TRBV5-1 and TRBJ2-3, with D possibly TRBD1 on 6 matching bases. There are 16 residues in the CDR3. Deletions cut 4 bases from V and 2 bases from J, with 17 bases between. CDR1 is SGHRS and CDR2 is YFSETQ in the germline V gene. The covered CDR3 bases are TGCGCCAGCAGCGGAAGAGGGGGAGCGAACACAGATACG. Translated: CASSGRGGANTDT. The entire CDR3 is CASSGRGGANTDTQYF.

To note about this clone: The CDR3 end is not reached by the read, which stops 3 residues before it; the germline J gene fills it in. The chain combines TRBV7-8 with TRBJ1-2; tentative D call: TRBD1 (6 bases). The CDR3 covers 18 residues. Germline V gene data show CDR1 as SGHVS and CDR2 as FQNEAQ. Partial CDR3 DNA: TGTGCCAGCAGCGAAGACAGGTCCCCCCTGGTAGGGTCCTACGAC. Amino acid sequence: CASSEDRSPLVGSYD. The full CDR3 reads CASSEDRSPLVGSYDYTF. The full variable domain, in which reference TRBV7-8 and TRBJ1-2 provide the parts outside the CDR3, is GAGVSQSPRYKVAKRGQDVALRCDPISGHVSLFWYQQALGQGPEFLTYFQNEAQLDKSGLPSDRFFAERPEGSVSTLKIQRTQQEDSAVYLCASSEDRSPLVGSYDYTFGSGTRLTVV.

Worth noting for this clone: The read gets to within 3 residues of the CDR3 end, and the germline J gene fills in the rest. This chain uses TRBV11-2 with TRBJ1-1; the D gene is possibly TRBD1 (5 bases). The germline V gene encodes CDR1 SGHAT and CDR2 FQNNGV. Trimming took off 0 bases at V and 4 bases at J, with 9 bases between the two ends. The CDR3 loop spans 14 amino acids. CDR3 DNA (partial): TGTGCCAGCAGCTTAGACCCAGGGTCCACTGAA. Its protein is CASSLDPGSTE. The whole CDR3 reads CASSLDPGSTEAFF.

For this clone: From the germline J gene comes the end of the CDR3, since the read stops 3 residues before it. The gene calls are TRBV5-1 and TRBJ2-2; D is possibly TRBD2 (6 bases). The CDR3 is made up of 16 amino acids. Germline assignment: CDR1 SGHRS and CDR2 YFSETQ. CDR3 region: CASSTGGFATNEKLFF. The sequenced CDR3 bases are TGCGCCAGCAGCACCGGGGGTTTTGCAACTAATGAAAAG.

Regarding this clone: Read sequence stops 3 residues before the CDR3 end, and the germline J gene provides the missing end. The chain has TRBV2 and TRBJ1-6; 8 bases fit TRBD1. Germline lookup yields CDR1 SNHLY and CDR2 FYNNEI. The CDR3 is made up of 14 amino acids. The V and J ends lost 6 bases and 8 bases, in that order; junction bases with no gene match: 6. The CDR3 protein is CASRGQGFDSPLHF. CDR3 DNA (partial): TGTGCCAGCAGAGGACAGGGTTTCGATTCACCC.

About this clone itself: The germline gene is not matched at one end of the junction; a read error may be the cause. The CDR3 end is not reached by the read, which stops 3 residues before it; the germline J gene fills it in. Distinct nucleotide sequences in the sample also encode this CDR3. The chain has TRBV19 and TRBJ1-3; D uncertain. The V gene's germline CDR1 is LNHDA and CDR2 SQIVND (reference sequence). The CDR3 runs 15 residues. The CDR3 bases that were read are TGTGCCAGTAGTACTGACACCAGCTCTGGAAACACG. As protein: CASSTDTSSGNT. In full, the CDR3 reads CASSTDTSSGNTIYF. The whole variable domain, filled in from reference TRBV19 and TRBJ1-3, reads DGGITQSPKYLFRKEGQNVTLSCEQNLNHDAMYWYRQDPGQGLRLIYYSQIVNDFQKGDIAEGYSVSREKKESFPLTVTSAQKNPTAFYLCASSTDTSSGNTIYFGEGSWLTVV.

Worth noting for this clone: The read ends 3 residues early relative to the CDR3; the germline J gene fills the gap. V and J are TRBV12-5 and TRBJ2-3; possible D gene TRBD2, 7 bases. The length of the CDR3 is 16 residues. Germline CDR1 is LGHNT and CDR2 is FRNRAP. The V end lost 7 bases, the J end lost 0 bases, and 17 bases lay between the germline ends. CDR3 residues: CASAGRGIQSTDTQYF. The DNA read from the CDR3 is TGTGCTAGTGCGGGGAGGGGGATTCAGAGCACAGATACG.

Details on this clone: The read ends 3 residues before the CDR3 terminus; that terminus is restored from the germline J gene. This rearrangement joins TRBV6-1 to TRBJ1-1; TRBD1 is a possible D gene (5 bases). The V and J ends lost 2 bases and 2 bases respectively, with 12 bases between them. Germline lookup yields CDR1 MNHNS and CDR2 SASEGT. The CDR3 runs to 15 residues. The CDR3 is CASSERGRQNTEAFF. CDR3 DNA, as far as it was read: TGTGCCAGCAGTGAAAGGGGAAGGCAAAACACTGAA.

To note about this clone: From the germline J gene comes the end of the CDR3, since the read stops 3 residues before it. V usage is TRBV12-3 or TRBV12-4 and J usage is TRBJ2-2, with 10 nucleotides matching TRBD2. The junction had 7 bases not matched to a gene; V was cut back by 3 bases and J by 9 bases. There are 15 residues in the CDR3. CDR3 residues: CASSFGASGSWELFF. The sequenced CDR3 bases are TGTGCCAGCAGTTTTGGGGCTAGCGGGAGCTGGGAG.

Notes on this clone: The read comes to an end 3 residues before the CDR3 does, leaving the germline J gene to fill in the end. The gene calls are TRBV5-1 and TRBJ2-1; D uncertain. The germline V gene encodes CDR1 SGHRS and CDR2 YFSETQ. The CDR3 extends over 14 amino acids. V lost 0 bases to trimming and J lost 5 bases, with 9 bases between them. Partial CDR3 DNA: TGCGCCAGCAGCTTGGTATCCTCTGACAATGAG. Protein product: CASSLVSSDNE. In full, the CDR3 reads CASSLVSSDNEQFF.